Listed below are T cell receptor beta chains from one sample, sequenced in a study of blood T cell repertoires in COVID-19. The protocol was immunoSEQ multiplex PCR, while the TCRdb copy is restricted to in-frame clones and leaves out a portion. The sample gives 370,000 or so clones, 81% of which show up once; 0.85% to 1.3% is in the top ten. The sequenced sample was peripheral blood. These receptors were obtained from a human donor with acute or convalescent COVID-19. The donor label of this sample is uncertain. The CDR3 runs from the conserved cysteine through the conserved F or W. D genes are given only for firm matches. For some rows the clone size is stated as once, few or many, or as a class when expanded; others skip it.

CASSLGGNSRGRETQYF | TGTGCCAGCAGCTTAGGAGGGAATAGCAGGGGCCGGGAGACCCAGTACTTC | TRBV7-7 | NA | NA | 17 | TRBJ2-5
CASSFGLAGVDEQFF | TGTGCCAGCAGTTTCGGACTAGCGGGGGTGGATGAGCAGTTCTTC | TRBV27 | NA | TRBD2 | 15 | TRBJ2-1
CASSPRADRAPGEQFF | TGCGCCAGCAGCCCACGAGCCGACAGGGCCCCGGGTGAGCAGTTCTTC | TRBV4-1 | NA | TRBD1 | 16 | TRBJ2-1
CASSENYSNQPQHF | TGTGCCAGCAGTGAAAATTATAGCAATCAGCCCCAGCATTTT | TRBV6-1 | NA | NA | 14 | TRBJ1-5
CASSSPVGGAFF | TGTGCCAGCAGTTCCCCCGTCGGGGGAGCTTTCTTT | TRBV28 | NA | NA | 12 | TRBJ1-1
CASSRDSTANTGELFF | TGCGCCAGCAGTAGGGACAGCACTGCGAACACCGGGGAGCTGTTTTTT | TRBV5-1 | few | TRBD1 | 16 | TRBJ2-2
CASSNPRDRGITGELFF | TGTGCCAGCAGCAACCCGAGGGACAGGGGGATCACCGGGGAGCTGTTTTTT | TRBV21-1 | many | NA | 17 | TRBJ2-2
CASSYTGPETQYF | TGTGCCAGCAGTTATACAGGGCCAGAGACCCAGTACTTC | TRBV7-9 | NA | NA | 13 | TRBJ2-5
CASSQVGLAGVTRDNEQFF | TGTGCCAGCAGCCAAGTTGGACTAGCGGGAGTGACTAGGGATAATGAGCAGTTCTTC | TRBV3-1/TRBV3-2 | few | TRBD2 | 19 | TRBJ2-1
CSVETSGVRNEQFF | TGCAGCGTTGAGACTAGCGGGGTACGGAATGAGCAGTTCTTC | TRBV29-1 | NA | TRBD2 | 14 | TRBJ2-1
CASRRDSPDTQYF | TGTGCCAGCAGGAGGGACTCACCAGATACGCAGTATTTT | TRBV4-2 | NA | NA | 13 | TRBJ2-3
CASSDSPEDSGNTIYF | TGTGCCAGCAGTGATAGCCCGGAAGACTCTGGAAACACCATATATTTT | TRBV2 | NA | NA | 16 | TRBJ1-3
CASSAQGEWAQYF | TGTGCCAGCAGTGCACAGGGGGAATGGGCCCAGTACTTC | TRBV12-3/TRBV12-4 | NA | TRBD1 | 13 | TRBJ2-5
CASSGQGFLGGYTF | TGTGCCAGCTCGGGACAGGGCTTCCTGGGGGGCTACACCTTC | TRBV6-5 | NA | TRBD1 | 14 | TRBJ1-2
CASSLDRGRPYEQYF | TGTGCCAGCAGCCTCGACAGGGGACGGCCCTACGAGCAGTACTTC | TRBV5-5 | NA | TRBD1 | 15 | TRBJ2-7
CASSGGGRQNEYEQYF | TGTGCCAGCAGCGGAGGAGGTAGACAAAACGAATACGAGCAGTACTTC | TRBV11-2 | NA | NA | 16 | TRBJ2-7
CASSPNRGYGYTF | TGTGCCAGCAGTCCGAACAGGGGCTATGGCTACACCTTC | TRBV28 | few | TRBD1 | 13 | TRBJ1-2
CASSKTGVRADTQYF | TGTGCCAGCAGCAAGACAGGGGTGAGGGCAGATACGCAGTATTTT | TRBV7-2 | NA | TRBD1 | 15 | TRBJ2-3
CASHGTGLNYGYTF | TGTGCCAGCCATGGGACAGGGCTTAACTATGGCTACACCTTC | TRBV6-5 | NA | TRBD1 | 14 | TRBJ1-2
CASRRQGAYEQYF | TGTGCCAGTAGGAGACAGGGGGCGTACGAGCAGTACTTC | TRBV19 | NA | TRBD1 | 13 | TRBJ2-7
CASSFRQGAQGETQYF | TGTGCCAGCAGCTTCCGACAGGGAGCTCAGGGGGAGACCCAGTACTTC | TRBV7-8 | NA | TRBD1 | 16 | TRBJ2-5
CSADGLAVDNEQFF | TGCAGCGCCGACGGACTAGCGGTGGACAATGAGCAGTTCTTC | TRBV29-1 | NA | TRBD2 | 14 | TRBJ2-1
CSDGGTAKHGYTF | TGCAGCGACGGAGGGACAGCCAAACATGGCTACACCTTC | TRBV29-1 | NA | TRBD1 | 13 | TRBJ1-2
CATSRAAGTGVYNEQFF | TGTGCCACCAGCAGAGCCGCCGGGACAGGGGTCTACAATGAGCAGTTCTTC | TRBV15 | NA | TRBD1 | 17 | TRBJ2-1
CASSRGLAGVVETQYF | TGTGCCAGCAGCCGGGGACTAGCGGGGGTAGTGGAGACCCAGTACTTC | TRBV3-1/TRBV3-2 | NA | TRBD2 | 16 | TRBJ2-5
CASSLSGVGTEAFF | TGTGCCAGCAGCCTCTCAGGGGTAGGGACTGAAGCTTTCTTT | TRBV7-7 | NA | NA | 14 | TRBJ1-1
CASSPPALAATEQFF | TGTGCCAGCAGCCCCCCCGCACTAGCGGCTACCGAGCAGTTCTTC | TRBV9 | NA | TRBD2 | 15 | TRBJ2-1
CASSLRSGSNEQFF | TGTGCCAGCAGTTTAAGGAGTGGGTCCAATGAGCAGTTCTTC | TRBV27 | NA | NA | 14 | TRBJ2-1
CASSLFGGLGGTGELFF | TGTGCCAGCAGTTTGTTCGGAGGACTAGGAGGCACCGGGGAGCTGTTTTTT | TRBV27 | NA | TRBD2 | 17 | TRBJ2-2
CASSIRGYSYEQYF | TGTGCCAGTAGTATAAGGGGGTACTCCTACGAGCAGTACTTC | TRBV19 | NA | NA | 14 | TRBJ2-7
CASSHRDTQGEQYF | TGTGCCAGCAGCCACCGGGACACCCAGGGCGAGCAGTACTTC | TRBV7-9 | NA | NA | 14 | TRBJ2-7
CASSSGGNSPLHF | TGCGCCAGCAGCTCGGGGGGCAATTCACCCCTCCACTTT | TRBV5-1 | NA | NA | 13 | TRBJ1-6
CASSLESSRLRGEQYF | TGTGCCAGCAGCTTAGAATCGTCCAGGCTAAGGGGAGAGCAGTACTTC | TRBV11-2 | NA | NA | 16 | TRBJ2-7
CATSDLPGQAPSSGNTIYF | TGTGCCACCAGTGATTTACCCGGACAGGCCCCCTCGTCTGGAAACACCATATATTTT | TRBV24-1 | NA | TRBD1 | 19 | TRBJ1-3
CASSQDWAGGNTEAFF | TGTGCCAGCAGCCAAGATTGGGCAGGGGGGAACACTGAAGCTTTCTTT | TRBV3-1/TRBV3-2 | NA | TRBD1 | 16 | TRBJ1-1
CASVAGDHYTQYF | TGCGCCAGCGTAGCGGGAGATCATTATACGCAGTATTTT | TRBV5-1 | once | TRBD2 | 13 | TRBJ2-3
CASSQVTGGAAEAFF | TGTGCCAGCAGCCAAGTTACGGGGGGAGCAGCTGAAGCTTTCTTT | TRBV14 | NA | NA | 15 | TRBJ1-1
CASTQQGRSYEQYF | TGTGCCAGCACCCAACAGGGGAGAAGCTACGAGCAGTACTTC | TRBV2 | NA | TRBD1 | 14 | TRBJ2-7